These 5 T cell receptor beta chains were all obtained from the same sample, sequenced in a study of blood T cell repertoires in COVID-19. Data came from immunoSEQ multiplex PCR; TCRdb stores just in-frame clones and leaves some out. The sample holds over 250,000 clones, about 88% seen once. The sample was peripheral blood. The source of these receptors is a woman aged 70 to 79 with COVID-19, enrolled during active disease.

Concerning this clone itself: The sample contains more than one DNA sequence encoding this CDR3. The chain joins TRBV3-1 (or the pseudogene TRBV3-2) to TRBJ1-2; tentatively, D is TRBD1 (6 bases). There are 14 residues in the CDR3. V was clipped by 0 bases and J by 2 bases, with 7 bases between them. Germline V lookup: CDR1 LGHDT, CDR2 YNNKEL (reference sequence). The CDR3 DNA follows: TGTGCCAGCAGCCAAGACACAGGGAACTATGGCTACACCTTC. Protein sequence: CASSQDTGNYGYTF.

V and J are TRBV7-9 and TRBJ2-7; 10 bases line up with TRBD1. Germline CDR1 and CDR2: SEHNR and FQNEAQ (reference sequence). CDR3 length equals 13 residues. Germline trimming cut 5 bases from V and 11 bases from J; bases unmatched to any gene: 9. The CDR3 DNA is TGTGCCAGCAGCGCTGGACAGGGGGACGTCGAGTACTTC. Translation: CASSAGQGDVEYF.

The chain is built from TRBV10-2 and TRBJ2-7; 7 positions match TRBD1. This CDR3 is 15 amino acids long. V was pared by 6 bases and J by 1 base, with 9 bases of the junction left unmatched. Per germline, CDR1 WSHSY and CDR2 SAAADI. This CDR3 is CASRQLPGQSYEQYF. The CDR3 nucleotides are TGCGCCAGCAGGCAGCTTCCGGGACAGTCCTACGAGCAGTACTTC.

The CDR3 coding sequence is TGTGCCAGCAGCCCTCCAGGGAAGGCTGAAGCTTTCTTT. Its protein product is CASSPPGKAEAFF. The chain employs TRBV3-1 (or the pseudogene TRBV3-2) and TRBJ1-1; maybe TRBD1 (5 bases). Trimming cost V 4 bases and J 6 bases, with 12 bases left between them. This CDR3 spans 13 amino acids. Looked up from germline, CDR1 is LGHDT and CDR2 is YNNKEL (reference sequence).

The chain links TRBV5-3 to TRBJ1-6, with TRBD1 identical over 8 bases. TRBV5-3 is an ORF, and what it does is uncertain. This CDR3 has 16 residues. The V gene end was trimmed by 4 bases and the J gene end by 10 bases; junction bases not matched to a gene: 13. The DNA for the CDR3 is TGTGCCAGAAGCGTCGGACCGACAGGGGAGGACTCACCCCTCCACTTT. Translation gives CARSVGPTGEDSPLHF.